The sequence of this T cell receptor (beta chain) was determined in a study of metastatic and nonmetastatic thyroid tumors. Study-level information: For malignant and benign thyroid patients, tumor or nodule tissue and blood were the sources whose repertoires were compared.

V shed 1 base and J shed 7 bases, with 23 bases lying between them. This CDR3 region has 18 residues. CDR1 is MNHEY and CDR2 is SMNVEV in the germline V gene (reference sequence). TCRdb re-called the PCR reads with MiXCR. The sample consists of approximately 30,000 clones, about 15% of them appearing once. Patients underwent thyroid surgery, and none had received any treatment before it. This clone was counted only a few times. Its specificity is unknown. Study results and limitations: In both blood and tumor samples, TCR beta diversity was reported significantly higher for malignant than benign nodules.

This TCR derives from a male donor with papillary thyroid cancer or a benign thyroid nodule (not recorded which). Some clones in this sample may be carry-over from other donors' samples. The sequenced sample was blood. The chain couples TRBV27 to TRBJ2-1; no firm D call. The chain's CDR3 is CASSLFPPASWYGNEQFF. The CDR3 coding sequence is TGTGCCAGCAGTTTATTTCCCCCTGCGAGCTGGTATGGGAATGAGCAGTTCTTC.